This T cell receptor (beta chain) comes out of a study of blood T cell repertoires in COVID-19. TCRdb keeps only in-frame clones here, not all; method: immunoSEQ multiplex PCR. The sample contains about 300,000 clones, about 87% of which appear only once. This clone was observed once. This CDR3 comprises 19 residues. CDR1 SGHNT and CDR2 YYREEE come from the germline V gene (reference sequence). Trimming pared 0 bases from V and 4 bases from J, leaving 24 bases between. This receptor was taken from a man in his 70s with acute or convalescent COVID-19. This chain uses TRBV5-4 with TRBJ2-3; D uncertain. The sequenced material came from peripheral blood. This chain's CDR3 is CASSLAVAGSRLSADTQYF. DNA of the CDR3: TGTGCCAGCAGCTTGGCTGTAGCTGGGTCCCGGTTGAGCGCAGATACGCAGTATTTT.